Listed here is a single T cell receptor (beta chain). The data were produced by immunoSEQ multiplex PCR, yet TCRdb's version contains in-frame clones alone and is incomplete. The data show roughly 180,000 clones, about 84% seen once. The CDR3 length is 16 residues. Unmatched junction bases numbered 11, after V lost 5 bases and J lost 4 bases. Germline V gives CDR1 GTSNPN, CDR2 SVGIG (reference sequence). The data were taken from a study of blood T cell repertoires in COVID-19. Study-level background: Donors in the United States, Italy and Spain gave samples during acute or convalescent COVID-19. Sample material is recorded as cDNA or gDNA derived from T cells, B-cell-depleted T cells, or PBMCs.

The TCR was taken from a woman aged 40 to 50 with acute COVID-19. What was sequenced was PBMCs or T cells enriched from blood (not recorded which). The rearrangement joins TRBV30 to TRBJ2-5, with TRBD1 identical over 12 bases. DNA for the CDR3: TGTGCCTGGGCCCCAGGCGGGACAGGGGGCGGAGAGACCCAGTACTTC. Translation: CAWAPGGTGGGETQYF.